Sequencing of this T cell receptor (beta chain) was carried out in a study of cytomegalovirus exposure and HLA in healthy donors. With 60 Vbeta and 13 Jbeta primers, the PCR was carried out. Here immunoSEQ multiplex PCR was the method, and the copy in TCRdb shows in-frame clones only, minus some. This table holds about 150,000 clones, 70% to 80% found once. V lost 7 bases, J lost 4 bases, and 10 bases stayed unmatched. The CDR3 runs to 16 residues. Germline V gene sequence: CDR1 LGHNT, CDR2 FRNRAP. This sequence joins TRBV12-5 and TRBJ2-7; TRBD2 matches at 13 bases. Material: PBMCs. The receptor was derived from a man aged 25-40 years in good health and CMV-seropositive. The CDR3 DNA reads as TGTGCTAGTGCCACTGTACTAGCGGGAGGGGAGTACGAGCAGTACTTC. Protein sequence: CASATVLAGGEYEQYF.